Reported below is one T cell receptor (beta chain). Antigen: not known. CDR1 and CDR2 from the germline V gene are SGHTA and FQGNSA. Trimming pared 5 bases from V and 8 bases from J, leaving 12 bases between. The CDR3 has 12 residues. PCR used 60 Vbeta primers and 13 Jbeta primers. Sequenced by immunoSEQ multiplex PCR; TCRdb stores in-frame clones only, minus some. The sample holds more than 150,000 clones, 81% seen once. The data are from a study of cytomegalovirus exposure and HLA in healthy donors. Whole-study findings and limits: Information on immune exposure was restricted to one variable (CMV serostatus).

Source material: PBMCs. The TCR sequence derives from a man aged 50-60 years in good health and CMV-seronegative. The chain uses TRBV7-2 and TRBJ1-2; D is unresolved. Written as DNA, the CDR3 is TGTGCCAGCAGCCTCCCGGGGTCCGGCTACACCTTC. Protein: CASSLPGSGYTF.